These 26 T cell receptor beta chains were sequenced from one sample in a study of blood T cells in healthy people across ages. For the second PCR, which ran for about 6 to 12 cycles, a sample-barcoded 5' primer and a J-beta primer mix were used. Each CDR3 protein is one row after TCRdb ran MiXCR on the 5' RACE reads. The sample holds about 1.6 million distinct CDR3 sequences, roughly 32% seen once. The source material was blood. Every receptor here comes from a woman aged 30 to 39 in good health.

In regard to this clonotype: A read error may account for a junction end that differs from germline. V is TRBV7-3 and J is TRBJ2-1, with 9 bases fitting TRBD2. Germline V gives CDR1 SGHTA, CDR2 FQGTGA. This CDR3 region has 18 residues. CDR3 nucleotides: TGTGCCAGCAGCTTAACATCCGTCCGACTAGCGGCTTCCAATGAGCAGATCTTC. Its protein is CASSLTSVRLAASNEQIF.

CDR3 sequence: CAAGGSGHEQYF. The CDR3 region has the DNA TGTGCCGCAGGGGGTAGCGGACACGAGCAGTACTTC. The J gene is TRBJ2-7, the V gene TRBV21-1; the D call of TRBD2 is as the table states it, not checked on the DNA. TRBV21-1 is shown as a pseudogene. CDR3 length: 12 residues.

Only a few counts were recorded for this clonotype. V is TRBV7-3 and J is TRBJ1-2; no definite D call. V lost 2 bases and J 8 bases, leaving 12 bases between the germline ends. This CDR3 region has 13 residues. Germline V CDR1 and CDR2: SGHTA, FQGTGA. CDR3 sequence reads: CASSLSRSDGYTF. The CDR3 DNA follows: TGTGCCAGCAGCTTATCCAGATCCGACGGCTACACCTTC.

V is TRBV6-1 and J is TRBJ1-5; maybe TRBD1 (5 bases). V was trimmed by 2 bases and J by 8 bases, leaving 13 bases between them. The CDR3 is 14 residues long. Looked up from germline, CDR1 is MNHNS and CDR2 is SASEGT. The chain's CDR3 is CASSEYGGPEPQHF. DNA of the CDR3: TGTGCCAGCAGTGAATATGGGGGTCCCGAGCCCCAGCATTTT.

This rearrangement joins TRBV12-3 or TRBV12-4 to TRBJ1-6; 7 bases line up with TRBD1. The CDR3 is 14 residues long. V was pared by 7 bases and J by 8 bases, with 8 bases of the junction left unmatched. The CDR3 here is CASTRDSSYSPLHF. CDR3 DNA: TGTGCCAGCACCCGGGACAGCTCCTATTCACCCCTCCACTTT.

The chain uses TRBV11-1 and TRBJ2-1, with D perhaps TRBD2 (6 bases). The CDR3 is 16 amino acids. CDR1 is SGHAT and CDR2 is FQDESV in the germline V gene (reference sequence). Trimming stripped 1 base from V and 9 bases from J, with 19 bases between. CDR3 in DNA: TGTGCCAGCAGCTTAGTCAGGCGCGCGGGGCCCGGTGAGCAGTTCTTC. Translating it yields CASSLVRRAGPGEQFF.

This clonotype turned up a few times. Relative to the germline gene, one junction end is altered; a read error may explain this. The CDR3 region is CASSDSGLAGLDTQYF. The CDR3 coding sequence is TGTGCCAGCAGTGACTCGGGACTAGCGGGATTAGATACGCAGTATTTT. V gene TRBV6-5 combines with J gene TRBJ2-3, with TRBD2 matching 13 bases. The CDR3 length is 16 residues. CDR1 and CDR2 from the germline V gene are MNHEY and SVGAGI.

This clonotype was counted only a few times. The CDR3 is CAISETNSPLHF. CDR3 DNA: TGTGCCATCAGTGAGACGAATTCACCCCTCCACTTT. This chain joins TRBV10-3 and TRBJ1-6, with D uncertain. The germline gives CDR1 ENHRY, CDR2 SYGVKD. Trimming took 2 bases from V and 7 from J, leaving 3 bases between them. The CDR3 consists of 12 residues.

The chain couples TRBV20-1 to TRBJ1-1; D not certain. CDR3 length: 13 residues. Germline-derived CDR1 and CDR2 are DFQATT and SNEGSKA (reference sequence). Trimming removed 2 bases at V and 1 base at J, with 8 bases between. The DNA of the CDR3 is TGCAGTGCTAGACCGTCGGGGAACACTGAAGCTTTCTTT. Residues: CSARPSGNTEAFF.

The gene calls are TRBV7-9 and TRBJ2-7; 9 bases fit TRBD1. The V gene end was trimmed by 4 bases and the J gene end by 5 bases; junction bases not matched to a gene: 6. The germline V gene encodes CDR1 SEHNR and CDR2 FQNEAQ (reference sequence). This CDR3 has 14 amino acids. The CDR3 DNA sequence: TGTGCCAGCAGCTCTAACAGGGGGCCCAACGAGCAGTACTTC. Protein: CASSSNRGPNEQYF.

This clonotype was recorded many times. The rearrangement uses TRBV7-2 and TRBJ1-2; D is undetermined. This CDR3 comprises 14 residues. Germline V gene data show CDR1 as SGHTA and CDR2 as FQGNSA. The germline V and J ends were trimmed by 3 bases and 2 bases, with 10 bases remaining between them. CDR3 protein: CASSFSHVNYGYTF. CDR3 sequence (DNA): TGTGCCAGCAGCTTCTCTCACGTCAACTATGGCTACACCTTC.

This clonotype was found a few times. The V call is TRBV7-6, the J call TRBJ2-7; TRBD1 might be the D (6 bases). Trimming left V 4 bases short and J 4 bases short, with 14 bases between. This CDR3 comprises 14 residues. Germline V lookup: CDR1 SGHVS, CDR2 FNYEAQ. Here the CDR3 reads CASSSGTPVYEQYF. CDR3 bases: TGTGCCAGCAGCTCCGGGACACCTGTTTACGAGCAGTACTTC.

The chain combines TRBV5-1 with TRBJ2-5; tentative D call: TRBD1 (5 bases). V lost 5 bases and J 5 bases, leaving 19 bases between the germline ends. The CDR3 spans 15 residues. Germline V gene sequence: CDR1 SGHRS, CDR2 YFSETQ. CDR3 nucleotides: TGCGCCAGCAGGGATGACAAGGGGCGATTGGAGACCCAGTACTTC. This codes for CASRDDKGRLETQYF. Filled out from reference TRBV5-1 and TRBJ2-5, the complete variable domain reads KAGVTQTPRYLIKTRGQQVTLSCSPISGHRSVSWYQQTPGQGLQFLFEYFSETQRNKGNFPGRFSGRQFSNSRSEMNVSTLELGDSALYLCASRDDKGRLETQYFGPGTRLLVL.

The rearrangement joins TRBV18 to TRBJ1-1; D unresolved. CDR1 KGHSH and CDR2 LQKENI come from the germline V gene. This CDR3 is built from 14 residues. Trimming pared 2 bases from V and 4 bases from J, leaving 11 bases between. For the CDR3, the DNA is TGTGCCAGCTCACCAGAGCAAGAGTCCACTGAAGCTTTCTTT. It translates to CASSPEQESTEAFF.

In DNA, the CDR3 is TGTGCCAGCAGGAGTTACAGCCCTAACTATGGCTACACCTTC. Its protein is CASRSYSPNYGYTF. The chain uses TRBV28 and TRBJ1-2; D remains unclear. There are 14 residues in the CDR3. Between the trimmed V and J ends, which lost 6 bases and 0 bases, there was a span of 11 bases. Germline-derived CDR1 and CDR2 are MDHEN and SYDVKM.

The rearrangement links TRBV24-1 to TRBJ2-7; 12 bases are shared with TRBD2. The J call may be faulty, since TRBJ2-5 better matches the DNA end. Per the germline V gene, CDR1 is KGHDR and CDR2 is SFDVKD. The CDR3 loop spans 15 amino acids. The CDR3 DNA sequence: TGTGCCACCAGTGAATCGGGACTAGCGGGAGAGACCCAGTACTTC. Its translation is CATSESGLAGETQYF.

Concerning this clonotype itself: This could be a read error, since a much larger clone is one nucleotide away. The chain uses TRBV29-1 and TRBJ2-4; D unclear. The tail of the sequence fits TRBJ2-7 better, so the J call may be wrong. This CDR3 has 12 residues. The germline CDR1 and CDR2 sequences are SQVTM and ANQGSEA. The CDR3 region is CSVGASLYEQYF. The CDR3 DNA reads as TGCAGCGTTGGGGCCAGCCTCTACGAGCAGTACTTC.

The chain joins TRBV6-1 to TRBJ2-1; 9 bases map to TRBD2. Germline trimming cut 4 bases from V and 0 bases from J; bases unmatched to any gene: 19. Germline V CDR1 and CDR2: MNHNS, SASEGT. This CDR3 contains 21 residues. The CDR3 is CASSAGLTLAGRQSSYNEQFF. The CDR3 DNA reads as TGTGCCAGCAGTGCGGGCCTAACCCTAGCGGGAAGACAAAGCTCCTACAATGAGCAGTTCTTC.

This chain uses TRBV4-1 with TRBJ1-1; no reliable D call. V was clipped by 3 bases and J by 8 bases, with 16 bases between them. The V gene's germline CDR1 is MGHRA and CDR2 YSYEKL. CDR3 length: 14 amino acids. The CDR3 DNA follows: TGCGCCAGCAGCCACTCTGGTGGTGCTACCGAAGCTTTCTTT. Translating gives CASSHSGGATEAFF.

This chain joins TRBV5-5 and TRBJ2-7; D tentatively reads TRBD1 or TRBD2 (5 bases each). Germline assignment: CDR1 SGHKS and CDR2 YYEKEE (reference sequence). The germline V and J ends were trimmed by 7 bases and 0 bases, with 11 bases remaining between them. CDR3 length equals 13 residues. The CDR3 nucleotides read TGTGCCAGCGGGACCAGAACCTCCTACGAGCAGTACTTC. Translated: CASGTRTSYEQYF.

This sequence joins TRBV7-6 and TRBJ1-1; D possibly corresponds to TRBD1 (6 bases). The CDR3 loop spans 15 amino acids. The germline V gene has CDR1 SGHVS and CDR2 FNYEAQ. Between the trimmed V and J ends, which lost 5 bases and 0 bases, there was a span of 13 bases. The CDR3 coding sequence is TGTGCCAGCAGCACCGGAGGGGGGATGAACACTGAAGCTTTCTTT. It encodes CASSTGGGMNTEAFF. Full variable domain (remainder filled in from reference TRBV7-6 and TRBJ1-1): GAGVSQSPRYKVTKRGQDVALRCDPISGHVSLYWYRQALGQGPEFLTYFNYEAQQDKSGLPNDRFSAERPEGSISTLTIQRTEQRDSAMYRCASSTGGGMNTEAFFGQGTRLTVV.

V usage is TRBV12-3 or TRBV12-4 and J usage is TRBJ2-2; D unclear. This CDR3 has 12 amino acids. Trimming shortened V by 7 bases and J by 6 bases, and 9 bases separated the two germline ends. The CDR3 coding sequence is TGTGCCAGCATGGGGTTCGCCGGGGAGCTGTTTTTT. Encoded protein: CASMGFAGELFF.

A single count supports this clonotype. The genes are TRBV6-1 and TRBJ1-6; 10 bases are shared with TRBD1. CDR3 size: 16 residues. J lost 10 bases, V lost 3 bases, and 9 bases had no gene match. Germline CDR1 MNHNS, CDR2 SASEGT. CDR3 sequence: CASSDPGTGVMSPLHF. DNA of the CDR3: TGTGCCAGCAGTGACCCTGGGACAGGGGTAATGTCACCCCTCCACTTT.

This clonotype was recorded a few times. This chain connects TRBV20-1 to TRBJ2-7; 8 bases are shared with TRBD2. CDR1 is DFQATT and CDR2 is SNEGSKA in the germline V gene (reference sequence). The CDR3 length is 14 residues. The V and J ends lost 4 bases and 0 bases, in that order; junction bases with no gene match: 5. The CDR3 DNA follows: TGCAGTGCTAAGGTGGGGACTAGCTCCTACGAGCAGTACTTC. Encoded protein: CSAKVGTSSYEQYF.

The chain couples TRBV20-1 to TRBJ2-7; TRBD1 matches at 10 bases. The V gene end was trimmed by 0 bases and the J gene end by 3 bases; junction bases not matched to a gene: 5. In germline, CDR1 is DFQATT, CDR2 SNEGSKA (reference sequence). This CDR3 spans 15 amino acids. CDR3: CSAREGTGESYEQYF. CDR3 nucleotides: TGCAGTGCTAGAGAAGGGACAGGGGAAAGCTACGAGCAGTACTTC.

This clonotype was seen at least ten times. The chain combines TRBV5-1 with TRBJ2-7; 9 bases match TRBD1. CDR1 is SGHRS, CDR2 YFSETQ, per germline. The ends lost 2 bases at V and 5 bases at J; junction bases unmatched: 5. The CDR3 has 14 residues. CDR3 coding DNA: TGCGCCAGCAGCTTAGGCGGACAGGGGAACGAGCAGTACTTC. Its protein is CASSLGGQGNEQYF.